This T cell receptor (beta chain) was recorded in a study of cytomegalovirus exposure and HLA in healthy donors. Study-level findings and limits: It was reported in a later analysis that an Asian-associated ancestry cluster showed fewer N-insertions than the roughly 710-donor mean.

With 60 Vbeta and 13 Jbeta primers, the PCR was carried out. The repertoire was sequenced with immunoSEQ multiplex PCR; TCRdb's copy has only in-frame clones and lacks some. The sample holds roughly 160,000 clones, almost 80% seen once. On this clone itself: As yet, its antigen is unknown.

CDR1 MDHEN and CDR2 SYDVKM come from the germline V gene. The CDR3 has 17 amino acids. The V and J ends lost 1 base and 1 base, in that order; junction bases with no gene match: 9. The sample comprised PBMCs. This chain connects TRBV28 to TRBJ2-7, with 8 bases aligning to TRBD1. The receptor comes from a man between 50 and 59 years old in good health and CMV-seropositive. CDR3 residues: CASSLSSGGAGSYEQYV. For the CDR3, the DNA is TGTGCCAGCAGTTTATCATCAGGGGGCGCAGGGTCCTACGAGCAGTACGTC.